What follows are 9 T cell receptor beta chains derived from one specimen sequenced in a study of human T cells and chemical hapten exposure (dated by TCRdb to 2020 to 2022). Library preparation employed RACE. Sequencing instrument: NextSeq 500. Starting from the raw public reads, TCRdb applied fastp trimming at Q25, assembled clones with MiXCR and retained in-frame beta chains. Records with the same CDR3 protein are collapsed into one entry carrying the most frequent genes and DNA. For this sample there are about 71,000 distinct CDR3 sequences; around 10% appear just once. The top ten clones comprise 1.4% of the sample. Taken with the paper, the label for time point translates to: patch test 3, about 24 weeks after DPC sensitization. The sample's treatment or condition label is to be understood as: therapeutic diphenylcyclopropenone sensitization with weekly scalp DPC. The sample consisted of whole blood, taken in connection with sensitization to the hapten diphenylcyclopropenone (DPC). Receptors originate from a woman in her forties or fifties with alopecia areata. Some clones in this sample may be carry-over from other donors' samples.

Only a few counts were recorded for this clonotype. The V call is TRBV4-3, the J call TRBJ2-7; D possibly corresponds to TRBD1 (6 bases). This CDR3 is built from 15 residues. V was trimmed by 2 bases and J by 5 bases, leaving 16 bases between them. The V gene's germline CDR1 is LGHNA and CDR2 YSLEER. CDR3 sequence: CASSQIANPGDEQYF. Here the CDR3 DNA reads TGCGCCAGCAGCCAAATTGCTAACCCAGGGGACGAGCAGTACTTC.

This clonotype has at least ten counts. The chain employs TRBV10-2 and TRBJ1-1; 7 positions agree with TRBD1. The CDR3 consists of 14 residues. Germline V gene data show CDR1 as WSHSY and CDR2 as SAAADI. The trim removed 8 bases at V and 0 bases at J, leaving 6 bases unmatched. In nucleotides, the CDR3 is TGCGCCAGCGGACAGGAGGTTCTGAACACTGAAGCTTTCTTT. Translation: CASGQEVLNTEAFF.

This clonotype was observed at least ten times. The chain employs TRBV29-1 and TRBJ2-3; 10 nucleotides match TRBD2. The CDR3 contains 15 residues. From germline, CDR1 is SQVTM and CDR2 ANQGSEA. The J segment lost 0 bases and the V segment lost 4 bases, leaving 4 bases of the junction unmatched. DNA for the CDR3: TGCAGCGTTGCGAGCGGGAGGGTTAGCACAGATACGCAGTATTTT. It codes for CSVASGRVSTDTQYF.

This clonotype was observed a few times. This chain links TRBV29-1 with TRBJ1-3; 7 bases align to TRBD1. In germline, CDR1 is SQVTM, CDR2 ANQGSEA. J gave up 2 bases and V 5 bases, and 3 bases lay outside the gene matches. The CDR3 length is 13 residues. This chain's CDR3 is CSVRQGAGNTIYF. CDR3 DNA sequence: TGCAGCGTTCGACAGGGAGCTGGAAACACCATATATTTT.

There are many counts of this clonotype. The chain is built from TRBV11-2 and TRBJ2-7, with 12 bases that match TRBD1. Trimming cost V 5 bases and J 6 bases; bases outside gene matches: 8. Germline CDR1 reads SGHAT; CDR2 reads FQNNGV. The CDR3 loop spans 15 amino acids. CDR3 residues: CASSPNRDRGREQYF. In nucleotides, the CDR3 is TGTGCCAGCAGCCCTAACCGGGACAGGGGGCGCGAGCAGTACTTC.

The rearrangement joins TRBV4-1 to TRBJ2-7; 8 bases line up with TRBD2. Germline CDR1 reads MGHRA; CDR2 reads YSYEKL. The length of the CDR3 is 15 residues. J lost 3 bases, V lost 3 bases, and 7 bases had no gene match. Here the CDR3 reads CASSHEREPLYEQYF. The DNA for the CDR3 is TGCGCCAGCAGCCACGAGCGGGAGCCCCTCTACGAGCAGTACTTC.

CDR3 protein: CASSLDSLGEKLFF. The CDR3 DNA is TGTGCCAGCAGCTTAGACAGCTTGGGGGAAAAACTGTTTTTT. V and J are TRBV5-4 and TRBJ1-4, with a weak D call TRBD1 (5 bases). The CDR3 spans 14 residues. Germline V lookup: CDR1 SGHNT, CDR2 YYREEE (reference sequence). V was pared by 2 bases and J by 8 bases, with 13 bases between.

The chain combines TRBV29-1 with TRBJ2-3; 8 bases fit TRBD1. The CDR3 runs to 14 residues. The germline V gene has CDR1 SQVTM and CDR2 ANQGSEA. After removal of 3 bases from V and 4 bases from J, the junction contained 6 bases not matched to a gene. This chain's CDR3 is CSVEGRGPADTQYF. The CDR3 DNA reads TGCAGCGTTGAGGGCAGGGGGCCGGCAGATACGCAGTATTTT.

The CDR3 DNA is TGCGCCAGCAGCAACGACGGGCTCCTTCTGTACTTC. Its protein is CASSNDGLLLYF. This sequence joins TRBV5-1 and TRBJ2-7; D uncertain. Trimming cost V 4 bases and J 12 bases, with 17 bases left between them. The germline V gene encodes CDR1 SGHRS and CDR2 YFSETQ. The CDR3 is 12 amino acids.